The 12 T cell receptor beta chains reported below all come from one sample, sequenced in a study of CD8 T cells in Susac syndrome. When the RNA was reverse transcribed, random hexamers were used with an input of about 0.45 to 1 ug. TCRdb analysed the immunoSEQ multiplex PCR reads with MiXCR anew, one entry per CDR3 protein. The sample holds about 300,000 distinct CDR3 sequences, around nine tenths seen once. Specimen: CD8+ T cells from PBMCs. All receptors come from a human donor with multiple sclerosis.

V and J are TRBV7-9 and TRBJ1-4; D is unresolved. CDR1 SEHNR and CDR2 FQNEAQ come from the germline V gene (reference sequence). Deletions cut 7 bases from V and 0 bases from J, with 6 bases between. This CDR3 contains 13 residues. CDR3 in amino acids: CASTRATNEKLFF. CDR3 coding DNA: TGTGCCAGCACGAGGGCAACTAATGAAAAACTGTTTTTT.

The rearrangement links TRBV2 to TRBJ2-3, with a weak D call TRBD1 (6 bases). The CDR3 extends over 14 amino acids. V was cut by 7 bases and J by 0 bases, with 11 bases left in between. Looked up from germline, CDR1 is SNHLY and CDR2 is FYNNEI. As DNA, the CDR3 is TGTGCCAGCATCAGGACAGCTAGCACAGATACGCAGTATTTT. Translated, it gives CASIRTASTDTQYF.

The J gene is TRBJ2-1, the V gene TRBV6-1; D is perhaps TRBD1 (6 bases). Germline-derived CDR1 and CDR2 are MNHNS and SASEGT. The CDR3 spans 16 residues. The V gene lost 4 bases and the J gene lost 3 bases, with 16 bases spanning the gap. The CDR3 protein is CASSGGLAPFYNEQFF. In DNA, the CDR3 is TGTGCCAGCAGTGGGGGGCTAGCACCCTTCTACAATGAGCAGTTCTTC.

The chain employs TRBV14 and TRBJ1-2; 7 bases are a match to TRBD1. Looked up from germline, CDR1 is SGHDN and CDR2 is FVKESK. The CDR3 contains 15 residues. V was clipped by 4 bases and J by 8 bases; unmatched bases: 13. The CDR3 loop reads CASSRIGTDYEGYTF. The CDR3 region has the DNA TGTGCCAGCAGCCGCATCGGGACAGACTATGAGGGCTACACCTTC.

In DNA, the CDR3 is TGTGCCAGCAGCCTCGACAGGGACACCATGAACACTGAAGCTTTCTTT. Its protein is CASSLDRDTMNTEAFF. This chain uses TRBV6-2 or TRBV6-3 with TRBJ1-1; 7 bases map to TRBD1. V shed 6 bases and J 0 bases; nucleotides not matched to a gene: 10. The CDR3 consists of 16 residues. Germline-derived CDR1 and CDR2 are MNHEY and SVGEGT.

This rearrangement joins TRBV27 to TRBJ2-7, with 8 bases fitting TRBD2. CDR1 MNHEY and CDR2 SMNVEV come from the germline V gene (reference sequence). V was clipped by 8 bases and J by 5 bases; unmatched bases: 5. The CDR3 has 12 amino acids. For the CDR3, the DNA is TGTGCCAGCCGGGAGGGGAGGAACGAGCAGTACTTC. This codes for CASREGRNEQYF.

Here the CDR3 DNA reads TGTGCCAGCAGCCAAGATAGGACCTCTGGGGCCAACGTCCTGACTTTC. Translated, it gives CASSQDRTSGANVLTF. V and J are TRBV4-2 and TRBJ2-6; D remains ambiguous. V shed 0 bases and J shed 0 bases, with 6 bases lying between them. The germline CDR1 and CDR2 sequences are LGHNA and YNFKEQ. The CDR3 runs 16 residues.

The rearrangement joins TRBV6-2 or TRBV6-3 to TRBJ2-7; TRBD1 might be the D (6 bases). Germline assignment: CDR1 MNHEY and CDR2 SVGEGT. CDR3 length: 14 amino acids. V was cut by 2 bases and J by 3 bases, with 11 bases left in between. CDR3 loop: CASSYGQGLYEQYF. CDR3 in DNA: TGTGCCAGCAGTTACGGGCAGGGGCTCTACGAGCAGTACTTC.

V and J are TRBV5-6 and TRBJ2-3; 11 bases map to TRBD2. This CDR3 has 14 residues. The V and J ends lost 2 bases and 5 bases, in that order; junction bases with no gene match: 1. CDR1 SGHDT and CDR2 YYEEEE come from the germline V gene. DNA for the CDR3: TGTGCCAGCAGCTTTGGACTAGCGGGAGATACGCAGTATTTT. This sequence encodes CASSFGLAGDTQYF.

V usage is TRBV27 and J usage is TRBJ1-2; D is unclear. Germline V gives CDR1 MNHEY, CDR2 SMNVEV (reference sequence). V lost 5 bases to trimming and J lost 0 bases, with 13 bases between them. This CDR3 region has 15 residues. In nucleotides, the CDR3 is TGTGCCAGCAGTGCCCTGGACGGATCTAACTATGGCTACACCTTC. Its translation: CASSALDGSNYGYTF.

J is TRBJ2-1 and V is TRBV29-1; possibly TRBD2 for D (7 bases). Trimming removed 3 bases at V and 12 bases at J, with 18 bases between. The CDR3 extends over 13 amino acids. CDR1 is SQVTM, CDR2 ANQGSEA, per germline. The CDR3 reads CSVDLAGEGGQFF. DNA for the CDR3: TGCAGCGTTGATCTGGCGGGAGAGGGGGGGCAGTTCTTC.

The chain links TRBV24-1 to TRBJ2-1; 9 bases map to TRBD2. CDR1 is KGHDR and CDR2 is SFDVKD in the germline V gene. V lost 7 bases to trimming and J lost 8 bases; unmatched junction nucleotides: 8. CDR3 length: 14 amino acids. The CDR3 bases are TGTGCCACCAGCCCCGCGGGAGGGGTGCATGAGCAGTTCTTC. It translates to CATSPAGGVHEQFF.